This T cell receptor beta chain comes out of a study of shared clonotypes between healthy human individuals. Study details: Samples came from a couple of female and a few male donors aged 18 to 49.

The assay was run at deep level. On sorted subsets, replicate PCRs used 150 to 250 ng DNA, or about 30,000 T cell genomes. Clones were sequenced by immunoSEQ multiplex PCR, and TCRdb holds only the in-frame ones, with some missing. The sample has about 2.2 million clones; roughly 91% are singletons. Naivety among CD8 cells was defined by CD45RO negativity and positive CCR7 selection, thereby excluding terminally differentiated effector memory CD45RA+ cells. This CDR3 contains 13 residues. The germline gives CDR1 MNHEY, CDR2 SVGAGI. V lost 6 bases to trimming and J lost 3 bases, with 12 bases between them.

This clonotype originated in a man younger than 30 in good health. Some clones in this sample may be carry-over from other donors' samples. The sample taken for sequencing was naive CD8+ T cells from PBMCs. This chain joins TRBV6-5 and TRBJ2-7; weak D call: TRBD1 (5 bases). CDR3 nucleotide sequence: TGTGCCAGCAGCAATGGACATAGCTACGAGCAGTACTTC. Its translation: CASSNGHSYEQYF.